A single T cell receptor beta chain is shown here with its context. The antigen remains undetermined. An end of the junction does not agree with germline; a read error may underlie this. This record comes from a study of metastatic and nonmetastatic thyroid tumors. The wider study: Thyroid patients, malignant and benign, had repertoires compared across blood and tumor or nodule tissue. Study-level findings and limits: When malignant thyroid tumors were compared with benign nodules, TCR beta diversity was reportedly significantly higher in the malignant tumors. This held in both blood and tumor samples.

Original analysis: CDR3 was compared across clinicopathological groups, and the resulting differences were used to build a distant-metastasis classifier for papillary thyroid cancer. TCRdb ran MiXCR on the PCR reads. The V and J calls and clone size are TCRdb's, not the authors'. The repertoire includes 15,000 to 20,000 clones, about 33% of them detected once, and roughly 13% sits in the top ten. Thyroid surgery was performed in patients who had received no treatment beforehand. This CDR3 spans 14 amino acids. Germline CDR1 is SGHRS and CDR2 is YFSETQ. V gene TRBV5-1 combines with J gene TRBJ2-7, with 10 bases that match TRBD1. Sequencing input: tumor tissue. The sequence was obtained from a male donor with papillary thyroid cancer or a benign thyroid nodule (not recorded which). Some clones in this sample may be carry-over from other donors' samples. This CDR3 reads CASSFETGGHDQYF. The CDR3 region has the DNA TGCGCCAGCAGCTTCGAGACAGGGGGCCACGACCAGTACTTC.